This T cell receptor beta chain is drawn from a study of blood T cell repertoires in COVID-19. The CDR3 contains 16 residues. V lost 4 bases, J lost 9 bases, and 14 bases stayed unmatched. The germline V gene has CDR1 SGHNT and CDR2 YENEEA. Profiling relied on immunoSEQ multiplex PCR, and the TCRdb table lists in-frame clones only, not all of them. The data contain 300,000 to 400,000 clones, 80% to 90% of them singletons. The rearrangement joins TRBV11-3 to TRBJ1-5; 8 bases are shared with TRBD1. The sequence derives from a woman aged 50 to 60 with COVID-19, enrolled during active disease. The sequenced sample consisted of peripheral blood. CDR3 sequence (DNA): TGTGCCAGCAGCTATCGGACAGGGACCCTTAGCGGGCCCCAGCATTTT. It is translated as CASSYRTGTLSGPQHF. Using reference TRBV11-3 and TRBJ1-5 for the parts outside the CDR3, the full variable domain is EAGVVQSPRYKIIEKKQPVAFWCNPISGHNTLYWYLQNLGQGPELLIRYENEEAVDDSQLPKDRFSAERLKGVDSTLKIQPAELGDSAVYLCASSYRTGTLSGPQHFGDGTRLSIL.